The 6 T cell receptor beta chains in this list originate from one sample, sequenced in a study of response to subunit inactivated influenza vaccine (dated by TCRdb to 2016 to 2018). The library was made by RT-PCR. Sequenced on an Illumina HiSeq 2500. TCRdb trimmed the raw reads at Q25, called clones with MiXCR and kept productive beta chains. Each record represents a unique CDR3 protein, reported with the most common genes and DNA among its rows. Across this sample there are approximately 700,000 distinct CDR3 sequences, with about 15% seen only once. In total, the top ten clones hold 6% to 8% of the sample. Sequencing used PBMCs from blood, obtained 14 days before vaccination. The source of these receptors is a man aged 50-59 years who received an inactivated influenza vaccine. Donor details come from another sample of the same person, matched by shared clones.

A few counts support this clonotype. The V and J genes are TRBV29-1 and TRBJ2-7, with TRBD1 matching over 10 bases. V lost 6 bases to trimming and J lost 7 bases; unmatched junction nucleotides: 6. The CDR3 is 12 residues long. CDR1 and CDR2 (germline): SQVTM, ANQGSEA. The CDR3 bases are TGCAGCGTGGACAGGGGGGGAAGTGAGCAGTACTTC. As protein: CSVDRGGSEQYF.

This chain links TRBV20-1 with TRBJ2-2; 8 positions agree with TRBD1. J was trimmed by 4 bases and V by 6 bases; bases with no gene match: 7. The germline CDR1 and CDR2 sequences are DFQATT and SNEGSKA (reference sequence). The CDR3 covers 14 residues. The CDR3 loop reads CSAPGQGATGELFF. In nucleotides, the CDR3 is TGCAGTGCCCCCGGACAGGGTGCCACCGGGGAGCTGTTTTTT.

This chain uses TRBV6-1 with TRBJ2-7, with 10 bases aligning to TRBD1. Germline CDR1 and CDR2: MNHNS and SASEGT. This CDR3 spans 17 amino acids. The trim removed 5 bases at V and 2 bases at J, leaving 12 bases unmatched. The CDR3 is CASSQTASGTGAYEQYF. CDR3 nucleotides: TGTGCCAGCAGTCAAACGGCCTCCGGGACAGGGGCCTACGAGCAGTACTTC.

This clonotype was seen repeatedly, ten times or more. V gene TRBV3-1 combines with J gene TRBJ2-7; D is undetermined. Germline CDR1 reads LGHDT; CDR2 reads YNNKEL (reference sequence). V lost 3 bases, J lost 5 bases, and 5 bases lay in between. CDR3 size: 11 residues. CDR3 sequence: CASSQGHEQYF. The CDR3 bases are TGTGCCAGCAGCCAGGGTCACGAGCAGTACTTC.

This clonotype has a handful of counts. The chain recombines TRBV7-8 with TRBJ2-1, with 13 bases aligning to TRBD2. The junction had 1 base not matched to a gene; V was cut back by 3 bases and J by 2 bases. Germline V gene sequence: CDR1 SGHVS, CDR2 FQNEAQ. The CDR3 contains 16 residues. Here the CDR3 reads CASSFGTSGTYNEQFF. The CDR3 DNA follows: TGTGCCAGCAGCTTTGGGACTAGCGGGACCTACAATGAGCAGTTCTTC.

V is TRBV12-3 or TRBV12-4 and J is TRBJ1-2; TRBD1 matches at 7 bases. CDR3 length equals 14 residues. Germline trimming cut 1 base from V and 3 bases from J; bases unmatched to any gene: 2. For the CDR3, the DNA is TGTGCCAGCAGTTTAGGGGGACAGCACTATGGCTACACCTTC. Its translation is CASSLGGQHYGYTF.